The 14 T cell receptor beta chains in this list originate from one sample, sequenced in a study of blood T cell repertoires in COVID-19. Produced via immunoSEQ multiplex PCR; TCRdb's table is partial and in-frame only. The data hold fewer than 300,000 clones, with roughly nine tenths observed a single time. The specimen was peripheral blood. The receptors were gathered from a man between 35 and 55 years old who had recovered from COVID-19.

The V gene is TRBV7-9, the J gene TRBJ1-4; perhaps TRBD1 as D (6 bases). The CDR3 has 16 residues. V dropped 4 bases and J dropped 3 bases, with 15 bases sitting between them. Per germline, CDR1 SEHNR and CDR2 FQNEAQ (reference sequence). CDR3 loop: CASSSHRARPNEKLFF. For the CDR3, the DNA is TGTGCCAGCAGCTCTCACAGGGCCAGGCCTAATGAAAAACTGTTTTTT.

The table lists this clone with a count of one. The rearrangement joins TRBV27 to TRBJ2-5, with TRBD1 matching over 10 bases. V lost 5 bases, J lost 3 bases, and 9 bases stayed unmatched. The CDR3 has 16 amino acids. Germline CDR1 MNHEY, CDR2 SMNVEV (reference sequence). The CDR3 DNA reads TGTGCCAGCAGTAACACGTGGACAGGGGGGAAAGAGACCCAGTACTTC. Amino acid sequence: CASSNTWTGGKETQYF.

Only one count was recorded for this clone. J is TRBJ2-2 and V is TRBV25-1, with D unclear. The CDR3 loop spans 14 amino acids. V was shortened by 2 bases and J by 7 bases, with 11 bases between the two germline ends. Germline lookup yields CDR1 MGHDK and CDR2 SYGVNS. CDR3 DNA sequence: TGTGCCAGCAGTGAACGGGTACAAAGCGGGGAGCTGTTTTTT. The encoded protein is CASSERVQSGELFF.

This clone showed up just once. V usage is TRBV7-7 and J usage is TRBJ2-3, with D possibly being TRBD2 (6 bases). The length of the CDR3 is 15 residues. Trimming removed 1 base at V and 0 bases at J, with 8 bases between. CDR1 SSHAT and CDR2 FNYEAQ come from the germline V gene (reference sequence). The CDR3 nucleotides read TGTGCCAGCAGCTTAGGTGGGACTAGCACAGATACGCAGTATTTT. Its protein product is CASSLGGTSTDTQYF.

This clone was counted a single time. This chain uses TRBV2 with TRBJ2-5, with TRBD2 matching over 7 bases. The germline V gene has CDR1 SNHLY and CDR2 FYNNEI. V shed 3 bases, J shed 3 bases, and the junction held 13 bases outside the gene matches. The CDR3 sequence is 17 residues long. CDR3 residues: CASSEGEAGEWEETQYF. CDR3 nucleotide sequence: TGTGCCAGCAGTGAGGGTGAGGCGGGAGAGTGGGAAGAGACCCAGTACTTC.

The rearrangement joins TRBV9 to TRBJ1-1, with D perhaps matching TRBD1 (5 bases). CDR3 length: 15 amino acids. Deletions cut 0 bases from V and 12 bases from J, with 21 bases between. Germline V gene sequence: CDR1 SGDLS, CDR2 YYNGEE. The CDR3 protein is CASSVVIGAPGFTFF. The CDR3 DNA reads as TGTGCCAGCAGCGTAGTAATTGGGGCACCAGGGTTCACTTTCTTT.

This chain links TRBV30 with TRBJ1-2; 8 bases line up with TRBD1. This CDR3 is 13 amino acids long. The V and J ends lost 4 bases and 8 bases, in that order; junction bases with no gene match: 9. The germline CDR1 and CDR2 sequences are GTSNPN and SVGIG (reference sequence). The CDR3, as DNA: TGTGCCTGGAAGACAGGGGCGTCCGGCGGCTACACCTTC. Translating gives CAWKTGASGGYTF.

This clone was picked up one time. The gene calls are TRBV20-1 and TRBJ2-1; possible D gene TRBD2, 6 bases. Germline loops: CDR1 DFQATT, CDR2 SNEGSKA (reference sequence). V shed 3 bases and J shed 8 bases, with 20 bases lying between them. This CDR3 spans 15 amino acids. The chain's CDR3 is CSASPQNLATDEQFF. The CDR3 DNA follows: TGCAGTGCTAGTCCTCAAAATCTAGCGACGGATGAGCAGTTCTTC.

The V call is TRBV7-3, the J call TRBJ2-5; 8 bases are a match to TRBD1. Germline values: CDR1 SGHTA, CDR2 FQGTGA. The CDR3 covers 16 residues. Trimming removed 1 base from V and 2 bases from J; junction bases left unmatched: 6. In DNA, the CDR3 is TGTGCCAGCAGCTTAAGGGGGACAGGACTTCAAGAGACCCAGTACTTC. It specifies CASSLRGTGLQETQYF.

This clone was observed a handful of times. The J gene is TRBJ1-2, the V gene TRBV6-5, with a possible D match to TRBD1 (5 bases). Germline CDR1 MNHEY, CDR2 SVGAGI. V lost 7 bases, J lost 2 bases, and 17 bases lay in between. The CDR3 runs to 15 residues. CDR3 protein: CASTVGPGRNYGYTF. For the CDR3, the DNA is TGTGCCAGCACCGTTGGTCCAGGGAGGAACTATGGCTACACCTTC.

The genes are TRBV18 and TRBJ2-7; TRBD1 agrees at 9 bases. The CDR3 is made up of 15 amino acids. Germline V CDR1 and CDR2: KGHSH, LQKENI. V trimming: 6 bases; J trimming: 1 base; junction bases outside the gene matches: 7. The CDR3 coding sequence is TGTGCCAGCTCGTTTAGTGGACAGGGGTCCTACGAGCAGTACTTC. Protein sequence: CASSFSGQGSYEQYF.

In its sample, this clone was seen once. V usage is TRBV29-1 and J usage is TRBJ1-5, with D unclear. CDR1 SQVTM and CDR2 ANQGSEA come from the germline V gene. This CDR3 contains 17 residues. Trimming cost V 7 bases and J 5 bases, with 27 bases left between them. The CDR3 DNA reads TGCAGCGACGGCGAGGGCCGAGCCTCTCAACCCCATCAGCCCCAGCATTTT. Encoded protein: CSDGEGRASQPHQPQHF.

The chain joins TRBV5-1 to TRBJ2-1, with 8 bases matching TRBD2. V was pared by 5 bases and J by 0 bases, with 7 bases of the junction left unmatched. Germline V CDR1 and CDR2: SGHRS, YFSETQ. The CDR3 has 16 residues. The CDR3 sequence is CASRGAGGRSYNEQFF. The CDR3, as DNA: TGCGCCAGCAGGGGTGCGGGGGGTCGCTCCTACAATGAGCAGTTCTTC.

This chain uses TRBV25-1 with TRBJ1-1; D may be TRBD1 (5 bases). The CDR3 extends over 14 amino acids. Germline assignment: CDR1 MGHDK and CDR2 SYGVNS. Deletions cut 8 bases from V and 0 bases from J, with 13 bases between. This CDR3 is CASDPTGMNTEAFF. The CDR3 DNA reads as TGTGCCAGCGATCCCACAGGCATGAACACTGAAGCTTTCTTT.